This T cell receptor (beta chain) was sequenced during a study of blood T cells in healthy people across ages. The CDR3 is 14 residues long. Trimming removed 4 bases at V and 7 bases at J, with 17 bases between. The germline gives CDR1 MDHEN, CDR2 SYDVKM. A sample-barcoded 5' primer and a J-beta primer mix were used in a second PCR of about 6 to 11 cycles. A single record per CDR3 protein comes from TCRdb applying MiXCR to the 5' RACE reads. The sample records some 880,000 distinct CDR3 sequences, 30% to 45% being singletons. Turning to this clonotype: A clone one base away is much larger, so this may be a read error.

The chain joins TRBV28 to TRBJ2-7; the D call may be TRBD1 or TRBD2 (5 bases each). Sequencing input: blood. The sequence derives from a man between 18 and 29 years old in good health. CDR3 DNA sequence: TGTGCCAGCAGTTCGGAGACGGTGGGGGATGAGCAGTACTTC. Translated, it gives CASSSETVGDEQYF.